A single sample gave rise to the 24 T cell receptor beta chains below, sequenced in a study of T cells in narcolepsy. The data were produced by immunoSEQ multiplex PCR, yet TCRdb's version contains in-frame clones alone and is incomplete. The data hold tens of thousands of clones, with roughly 80% observed a single time. Sequencing used memory (CD45RA-) CD4+ T cells from blood. These receptors originate from a human donor in good health.

The chain is built from TRBV29-1 and TRBJ2-7; D call uncertain. This CDR3 spans 13 amino acids. V shed 6 bases and J shed 2 bases, with 14 bases lying between them. Germline loops: CDR1 SQVTM, CDR2 ANQGSEA. The CDR3 loop reads CSVMTRQTYEQYF. In nucleotides, the CDR3 is TGCAGCGTGATGACACGACAAACCTACGAGCAGTACTTC.

The chain recombines TRBV18 with TRBJ2-3; D could derive from TRBD1 or TRBD2 (5 bases each). This CDR3 comprises 15 residues. The germline V gene encodes CDR1 KGHSH and CDR2 LQKENI. The ends were cut back, 8 bases at V and 0 bases at J, with 15 bases in the middle. The DNA for the CDR3 is TGTGCCAGCAGGGGCTCGGGAATTAGCACAGATACGCAGTATTTT. Translating it yields CASRGSGISTDTQYF.

The rearrangement links TRBV20-1 to TRBJ2-3, with no clear D. Trimming stripped 5 bases from V and 4 bases from J, with 7 bases between. The CDR3 consists of 11 residues. Germline CDR1 and CDR2: DFQATT and SNEGSKA (reference sequence). The chain's CDR3 is CSALVADTQYF. The CDR3 nucleotides read TGCAGTGCTCTTGTAGCAGATACGCAGTATTTT.

The chain recombines TRBV5-1 with TRBJ2-7; 9 bases are a match to TRBD1. CDR1 is SGHRS, CDR2 YFSETQ, per germline. With 4 bases clipped from V and 3 bases from J, the junction kept 8 bases outside the gene matches. This CDR3 has 15 residues. The CDR3 DNA reads TGCGCCAGCAGCGAGGGACAGGGTTTCCGCTACGAGCAGTACTTC. This codes for CASSEGQGFRYEQYF.

This chain connects TRBV14 to TRBJ2-5; 8 nucleotides match TRBD2. The CDR3 sequence is 12 residues long. V shed 8 bases, J shed 2 bases, and the junction held 1 base outside the gene matches. The germline V gene encodes CDR1 SGHDN and CDR2 FVKESK. Here the CDR3 reads CASGGRQETQYF. In DNA, the CDR3 is TGTGCCAGCGGCGGGAGGCAAGAGACCCAGTACTTC.

The rearrangement links TRBV5-1 to TRBJ1-3; D unresolved. Deletions cut 0 bases from V and 0 bases from J, with 13 bases between. From germline, CDR1 is SGHRS and CDR2 YFSETQ. This CDR3 is 17 amino acids long. For the CDR3, the DNA is TGCGCCAGCAGCTTGGAACGACTAAAGGCCTCTGGAAACACCATATATTTT. Amino acid sequence: CASSLERLKASGNTIYF.

This clone was counted a single time. The chain employs TRBV7-9 and TRBJ1-5, with 8 bases fitting TRBD1. V lost 2 bases, J lost 2 bases, and 8 bases stayed unmatched. The germline CDR1 and CDR2 sequences are SEHNR and FQNEAQ (reference sequence). The CDR3 is 17 residues long. The CDR3 region is CASSLNRGGLGNQPQHF. CDR3 in DNA: TGTGCCAGCAGCTTAAACAGGGGGGGTTTGGGCAATCAGCCCCAGCATTTT.

The chain links TRBV7-9 to TRBJ2-3, with D tentatively TRBD2 (6 bases). Trimming took off 2 bases at V and 11 bases at J, with 11 bases between the two ends. Germline V gene data show CDR1 as SEHNR and CDR2 as FQNEAQ (reference sequence). This CDR3 is 12 amino acids long. CDR3 nucleotides: TGTGCCAGCAGCTTATCCAGCGGGTTGCAGTATTTT. Encoded protein: CASSLSSGLQYF.

CDR3 region: CASSPLGAGYGREEQYF. The CDR3 DNA is TGTGCCAGCTCACCCCTGGGCGCGGGGTACGGAAGGGAAGAGCAGTACTTC. This rearrangement joins TRBV18 to TRBJ2-7; tentatively, D is TRBD2 (6 bases). Per the germline V gene, CDR1 is KGHSH and CDR2 is LQKENI. The CDR3 is 17 residues long. V was cut by 3 bases and J by 7 bases, with 25 bases left in between.

This clone qualifies as medium-sized. V and J are TRBV10-3 and TRBJ2-5; 8 bases align to TRBD2. CDR1 is ENHRY, CDR2 SYGVKD, per germline. CDR3 length: 14 residues. The junction had 10 bases not matched to a gene; V was cut back by 10 bases and J by 3 bases. Written as DNA, the CDR3 is TGTGCCACCCGGGGGGGCCCAGGGGAAGAGACCCAGTACTTC. Residues: CATRGGPGEETQYF.

The chain couples TRBV5-1 to TRBJ1-4; D gene ambiguous. This CDR3 has 14 residues. The V end lost 2 bases, the J end lost 0 bases, and 5 bases lay between the germline ends. Germline V CDR1 and CDR2: SGHRS, YFSETQ. CDR3 region: CASSLGPTNEKLFF. CDR3 nucleotides: TGCGCCAGCAGCTTAGGACCAACTAATGAAAAACTGTTTTTT.

The rearrangement links TRBV28 to TRBJ2-1, with D perhaps TRBD1 or TRBD2 (7 bases each). V gave up 7 bases and J gave up 2 bases, with 15 bases separating them. Germline V gene lookup returns CDR1 MDHEN and CDR2 SYDVKM. This CDR3 is built from 15 residues. CDR3 region: CASTKTGTTYNEQFF. The CDR3 nucleotides are TGTGCCAGCACCAAGACAGGGACTACCTACAATGAGCAGTTCTTC.

CDR3 sequence (DNA): TGTGCCAGCAGCGTAGCGGCGGGAGGGGCCGGGGAGCTGTTTTTT. Residues: CASSVAAGGAGELFF. This chain joins TRBV9 and TRBJ2-2; 9 positions agree with TRBD2. Germline CDR1 SGDLS, CDR2 YYNGEE. CDR3 length: 15 residues. Trimming removed 0 bases from V and 6 bases from J; junction bases left unmatched: 3.

The chain has TRBV2 and TRBJ1-2; unclear D gene. This CDR3 is built from 13 residues. V gave up 0 bases and J gave up 8 bases, with 10 bases separating them. CDR1 and CDR2 (germline): SNHLY, FYNNEI. CDR3: CASSEARLGGYTF. In nucleotides, the CDR3 is TGTGCCAGCAGTGAAGCCAGGCTCGGGGGCTACACCTTC.

V gene TRBV19 combines with J gene TRBJ2-7, with 9 bases matching TRBD1. The junction had 9 bases not matched to a gene; V was cut back by 6 bases and J by 3 bases. Per germline, CDR1 LNHDA and CDR2 SQIVND (reference sequence). The CDR3 spans 15 residues. The CDR3 bases are TGTGCCAGTAGCCCATACAGGGGGCGCTTCTACGAGCAGTACTTC. This codes for CASSPYRGRFYEQYF.

CDR3 sequence: CASSSTGGAIYGYTF. CDR3 DNA sequence: TGTGCCAGCAGTTCAACAGGGGGAGCGATCTATGGCTACACCTTC. V is TRBV6-6 and J is TRBJ1-2, with 8 bases matching TRBD1. The CDR3 has 15 amino acids. Per germline, CDR1 MNHNY and CDR2 SVGAGI (reference sequence). Trimming at V came to 4 bases and at J to 4 bases, leaving 8 bases not matched to a gene.

This clone was recorded only once. The V and J genes are TRBV10-3 and TRBJ2-5; D uncertain. The ends were cut back, 0 bases at V and 6 bases at J, with 11 bases in the middle. Germline CDR1 and CDR2: ENHRY and SYGVKD. The CDR3 is made up of 14 amino acids. CDR3 bases: TGTGCCATCAGTGAGTCCACTGGCGTTAAGACCCAGTACTTC. This codes for CAISESTGVKTQYF.

This clone was seen only a few times. This sequence joins TRBV10-3 and TRBJ1-1; the D gene is possibly TRBD1 (6 bases). The V and J ends lost 3 bases and 0 bases respectively, with 11 bases between them. Germline V CDR1 and CDR2: ENHRY, SYGVKD. The CDR3 is made up of 15 amino acids. The CDR3 region has the DNA TGTGCCATCAGTGATTGGACAGATTTGAACACTGAAGCTTTCTTT. This sequence encodes CAISDWTDLNTEAFF.

The rearrangement uses TRBV2 and TRBJ2-7, with D hard to call. The CDR3 covers 15 residues. Germline-derived CDR1 and CDR2 are SNHLY and FYNNEI. With 3 bases removed from V and 1 base from J, the gap between germline ends came to 13 bases. The CDR3 sequence is CASSDGVRDSYEQYF. Here the CDR3 DNA reads TGTGCCAGCAGTGATGGGGTTAGAGATTCCTACGAGCAGTACTTC.

V and J are TRBV18 and TRBJ1-1; 8 bases line up with TRBD1. This CDR3 has 16 amino acids. CDR1 and CDR2 (germline): KGHSH, LQKENI. J gave up 0 bases and V 2 bases, and 5 bases lay outside the gene matches. The CDR3 loop is CASSPNTGGLNTEAFF. Here the CDR3 DNA reads TGTGCCAGCTCACCAAACACAGGGGGATTGAACACTGAAGCTTTCTTT.

The CDR3 protein is CASRGAEETQYF. For the CDR3, the DNA is TGCGCCAGCAGGGGGGCAGAAGAGACCCAGTACTTC. This chain links TRBV5-1 with TRBJ2-5; the D gene is possibly TRBD1 (6 bases). The germline V gene encodes CDR1 SGHRS and CDR2 YFSETQ. V lost 5 bases and J 3 bases, leaving 8 bases between the germline ends. The CDR3 is 12 amino acids.

This chain uses TRBV7-2 with TRBJ2-7; 7 nucleotides align to TRBD1. The V gene end was trimmed by 5 bases and the J gene end by 5 bases; junction bases not matched to a gene: 9. The CDR3 runs to 14 residues. The germline V gene has CDR1 SGHTA and CDR2 FQGNSA. The CDR3 DNA reads as TGTGCCAGCAGCGCCTTACAGGGGACCCACGAGCAGTACTTC. Translation: CASSALQGTHEQYF. Variable domain in full (rest from reference TRBV7-2 and TRBJ2-7): GAGVSQSPSNKVTEKGKDVELRCDPISGHTALYWYRQSLGQGLEFLIYFQGNSAPDKSGLPSDRFSAERTGGSVSTLTIQRTQQEDSAVYLCASSALQGTHEQYFGPGTRLTVT.

The chain combines TRBV10-3 with TRBJ1-3; D unresolved. Trimming removed 6 bases at V and 0 bases at J, with 6 bases between. This CDR3 is 13 amino acids long. From germline, CDR1 is ENHRY and CDR2 SYGVKD. The CDR3 here is CAIRPTSGNTIYF. CDR3 DNA sequence: TGTGCCATCAGACCGACCTCTGGAAACACCATATATTTT.

This CDR3 is CASRPGTSVSYEQYF. The CDR3, as DNA: TGTGCCAGCAGACCCGGGACTAGCGTATCCTACGAGCAGTACTTC. The chain is built from TRBV5-4 and TRBJ2-7; 10 positions agree with TRBD2. The CDR3 has 15 amino acids. The junction had 6 bases not matched to a gene; V was cut back by 5 bases and J by 1 base. Germline V gene data show CDR1 as SGHNT and CDR2 as YYREEE (reference sequence).